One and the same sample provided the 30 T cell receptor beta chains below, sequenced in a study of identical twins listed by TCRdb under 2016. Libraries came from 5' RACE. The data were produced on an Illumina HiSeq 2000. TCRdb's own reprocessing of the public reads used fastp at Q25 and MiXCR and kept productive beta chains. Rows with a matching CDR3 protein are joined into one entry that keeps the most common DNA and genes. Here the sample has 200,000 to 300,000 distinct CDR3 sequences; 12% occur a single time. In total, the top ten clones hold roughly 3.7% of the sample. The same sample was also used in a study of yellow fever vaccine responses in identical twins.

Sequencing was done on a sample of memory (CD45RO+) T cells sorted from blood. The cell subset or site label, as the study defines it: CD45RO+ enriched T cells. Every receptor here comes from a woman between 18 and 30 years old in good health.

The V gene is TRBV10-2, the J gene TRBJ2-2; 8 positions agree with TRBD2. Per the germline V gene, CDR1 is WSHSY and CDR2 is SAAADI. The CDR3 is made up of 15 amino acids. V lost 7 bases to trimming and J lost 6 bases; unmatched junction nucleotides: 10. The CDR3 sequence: CASIPLIAGPGELFF. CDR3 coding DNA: TGCGCCAGCATTCCCTTGATAGCGGGACCCGGGGAGCTGTTTTTT.

The CDR3 region has the DNA TGTGCCAGCAGTGAAGCGGGGCGGTCAGTTGGCTACACCTTC. It codes for CASSEAGRSVGYTF. This rearrangement joins TRBV2 to TRBJ1-2; D possibly corresponds to TRBD1 (5 bases). The CDR3 sequence is 14 residues long. Germline lookup yields CDR1 SNHLY and CDR2 FYNNEI. V lost 0 bases to trimming and J lost 7 bases, with 12 bases between them.

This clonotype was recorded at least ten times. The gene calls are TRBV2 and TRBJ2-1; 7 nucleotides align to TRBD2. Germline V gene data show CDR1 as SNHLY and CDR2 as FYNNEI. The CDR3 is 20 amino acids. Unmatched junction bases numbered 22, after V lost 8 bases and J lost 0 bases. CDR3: CASLKLPLGLDISSYNEQFF. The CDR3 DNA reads TGTGCCAGCCTCAAGCTCCCACTTGGACTAGACATTAGCTCCTACAATGAGCAGTTCTTC.

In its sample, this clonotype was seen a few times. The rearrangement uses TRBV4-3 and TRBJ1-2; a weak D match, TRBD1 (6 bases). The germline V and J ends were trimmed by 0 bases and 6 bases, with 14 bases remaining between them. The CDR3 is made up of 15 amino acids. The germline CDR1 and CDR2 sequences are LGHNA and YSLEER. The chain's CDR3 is CASSQDRTGSNGYTF. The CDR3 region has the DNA TGCGCCAGCAGCCAAGATCGAACAGGGTCCAATGGCTACACCTTC.

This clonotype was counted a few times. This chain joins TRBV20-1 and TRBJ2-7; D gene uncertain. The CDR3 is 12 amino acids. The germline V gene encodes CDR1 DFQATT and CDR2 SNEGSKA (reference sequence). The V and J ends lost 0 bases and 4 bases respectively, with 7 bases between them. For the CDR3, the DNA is TGCAGTGCTAGAGAGACGGAATACGAGCAGTACTTC. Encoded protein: CSARETEYEQYF.

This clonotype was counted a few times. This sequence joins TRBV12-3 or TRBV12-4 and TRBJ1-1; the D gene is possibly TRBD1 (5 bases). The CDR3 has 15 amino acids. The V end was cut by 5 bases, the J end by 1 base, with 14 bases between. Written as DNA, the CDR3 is TGTGCCAGCAGTACAAAACGGGGGTCGAACACTGAAGCTTTCTTT. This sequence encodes CASSTKRGSNTEAFF.

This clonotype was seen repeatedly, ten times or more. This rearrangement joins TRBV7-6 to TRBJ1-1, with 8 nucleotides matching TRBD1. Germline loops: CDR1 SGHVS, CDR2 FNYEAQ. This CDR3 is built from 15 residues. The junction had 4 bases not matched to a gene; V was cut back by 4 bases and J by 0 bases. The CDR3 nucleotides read TGTGCCAGCAGCTCACAGGGGGGGATGAACACTGAAGCTTTCTTT. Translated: CASSSQGGMNTEAFF.

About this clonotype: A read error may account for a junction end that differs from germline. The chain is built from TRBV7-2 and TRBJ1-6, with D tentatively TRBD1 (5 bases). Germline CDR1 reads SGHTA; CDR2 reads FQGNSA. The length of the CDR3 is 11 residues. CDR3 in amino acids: CASTLTGPLHF. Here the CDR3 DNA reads TGTGCCAGCACCTTAACAGGTCCCCTCCACTTT.

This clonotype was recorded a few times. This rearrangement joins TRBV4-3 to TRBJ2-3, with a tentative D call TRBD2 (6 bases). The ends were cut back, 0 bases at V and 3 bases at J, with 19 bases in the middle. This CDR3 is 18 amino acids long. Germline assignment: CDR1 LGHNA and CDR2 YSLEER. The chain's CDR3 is CASSQDPPGDFSTDTQYF. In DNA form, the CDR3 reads TGCGCCAGCAGCCAAGACCCACCCGGGGACTTTTCGACAGATACGCAGTATTTT.

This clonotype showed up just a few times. The CDR3 coding sequence is TGTGCCAGCAGTGAGGGATTCGTTCTGTTTTTT. This sequence encodes CASSEGFVLFF. The V gene is TRBV6-6, the J gene TRBJ1-4; no clear D. This CDR3 has 11 amino acids. The germline V gene has CDR1 MNHNY and CDR2 SVGAGI (reference sequence). V dropped 5 bases and J dropped 14 bases, with 12 bases sitting between them.

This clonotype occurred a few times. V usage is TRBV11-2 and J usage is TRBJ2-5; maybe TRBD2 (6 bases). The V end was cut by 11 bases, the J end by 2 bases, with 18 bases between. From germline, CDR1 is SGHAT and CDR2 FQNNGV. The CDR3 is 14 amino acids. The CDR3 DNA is TGTGCCCCGAGGGACTTAATGCGTCAAGAGACCCAGTACTTC. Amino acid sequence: CAPRDLMRQETQYF.

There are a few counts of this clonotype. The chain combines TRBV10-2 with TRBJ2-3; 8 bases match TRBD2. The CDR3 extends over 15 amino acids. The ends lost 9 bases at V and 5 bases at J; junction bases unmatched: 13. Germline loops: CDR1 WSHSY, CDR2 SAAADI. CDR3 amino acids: CASKVGGAFGDTQYF. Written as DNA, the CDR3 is TGCGCCAGTAAAGTCGGGGGGGCCTTTGGAGATACGCAGTATTTT.

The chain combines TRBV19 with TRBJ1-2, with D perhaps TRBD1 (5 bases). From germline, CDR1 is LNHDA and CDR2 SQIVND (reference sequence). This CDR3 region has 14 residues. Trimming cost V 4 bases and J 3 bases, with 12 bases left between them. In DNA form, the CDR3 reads TGTGCCAGTAGTACCATGGGGGACCACTATGGCTACACCTTC. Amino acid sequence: CASSTMGDHYGYTF.

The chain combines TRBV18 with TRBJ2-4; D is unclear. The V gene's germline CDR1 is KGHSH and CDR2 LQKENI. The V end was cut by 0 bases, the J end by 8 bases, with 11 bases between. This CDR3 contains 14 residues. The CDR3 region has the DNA TGTGCCAGCTCACCACCTGTACCTCCCGACATTCAGTACTTC. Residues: CASSPPVPPDIQYF.

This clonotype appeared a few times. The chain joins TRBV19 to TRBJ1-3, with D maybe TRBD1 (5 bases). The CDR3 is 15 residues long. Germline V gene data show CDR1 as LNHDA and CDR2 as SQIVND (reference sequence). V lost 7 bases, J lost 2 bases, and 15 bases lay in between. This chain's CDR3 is CASTSGTGAGNTIYF. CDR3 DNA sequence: TGTGCCAGTACCTCCGGGACGGGCGCTGGAAACACCATATATTTT.

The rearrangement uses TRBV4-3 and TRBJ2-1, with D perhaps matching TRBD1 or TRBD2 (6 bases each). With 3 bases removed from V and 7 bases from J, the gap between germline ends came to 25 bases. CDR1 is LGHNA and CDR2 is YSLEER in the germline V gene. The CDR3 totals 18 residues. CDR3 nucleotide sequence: TGCGCCAGCAGCCAGGAAATTGGGGGGCGCGGTGGTGGGAATGAGCAGTTCTTC. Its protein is CASSQEIGGRGGGNEQFF.

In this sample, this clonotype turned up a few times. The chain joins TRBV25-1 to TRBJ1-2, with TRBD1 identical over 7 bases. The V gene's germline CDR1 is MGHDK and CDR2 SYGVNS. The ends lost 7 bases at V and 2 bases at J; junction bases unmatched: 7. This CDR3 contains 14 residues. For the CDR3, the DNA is TGTGCCAGCAAAAGGCAGGGGGACAACTATGGCTACACCTTC. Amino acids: CASKRQGDNYGYTF.

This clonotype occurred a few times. CDR3 loop: CASSQGLGADTQYF. The DNA for the CDR3 is TGCGCCAGCAGCCAAGGGCTGGGGGCAGATACGCAGTATTTT. The V call is TRBV4-3, the J call TRBJ2-3; D tentatively fits TRBD1 or TRBD2 (5 bases each). V shed 1 base and J shed 4 bases, with 9 bases lying between them. CDR1 is LGHNA, CDR2 YSLEER, per germline. The CDR3 extends over 14 amino acids.

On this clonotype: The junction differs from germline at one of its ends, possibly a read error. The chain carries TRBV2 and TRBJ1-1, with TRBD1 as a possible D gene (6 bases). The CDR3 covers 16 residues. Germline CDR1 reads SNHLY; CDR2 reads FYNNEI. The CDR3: CASRISGQPEGETDLF. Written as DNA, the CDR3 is TGTGCCAGCAGGATTAGTGGGCAGCCCGAGGGGGAGACAGATCTCTTT.

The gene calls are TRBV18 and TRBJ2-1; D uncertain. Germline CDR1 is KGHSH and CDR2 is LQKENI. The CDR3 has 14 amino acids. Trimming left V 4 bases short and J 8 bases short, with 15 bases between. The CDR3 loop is CASSRLVRDDEQFF. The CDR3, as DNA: TGTGCCAGCTCACGATTGGTAAGGGATGATGAGCAGTTCTTC.

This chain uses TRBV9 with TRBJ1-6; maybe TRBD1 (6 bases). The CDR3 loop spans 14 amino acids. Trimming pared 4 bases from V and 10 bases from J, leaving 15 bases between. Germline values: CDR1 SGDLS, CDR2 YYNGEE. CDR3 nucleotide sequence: TGTGCCAGCAGCCCAACACAGGGTTGGTCACCCCTCCACTTT. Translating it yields CASSPTQGWSPLHF.

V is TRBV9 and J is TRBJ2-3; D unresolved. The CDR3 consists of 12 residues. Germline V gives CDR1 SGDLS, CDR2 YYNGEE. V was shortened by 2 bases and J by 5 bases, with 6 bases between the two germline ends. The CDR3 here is CASSVGQDTQYF. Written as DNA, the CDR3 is TGTGCCAGCAGCGTTGGGCAAGATACGCAGTATTTT.

CDR3 bases: TGTGCCAGCAGTGACGAGGGGGGTAGGACAGATACGCAGTATTTT. The encoded protein is CASSDEGGRTDTQYF. The chain couples TRBV6-4 to TRBJ2-3; D may be TRBD1 or TRBD2 (6 bases each). The CDR3 contains 15 residues. CDR1 is MRHNA and CDR2 is SNTAGT in the germline V gene. V lost 2 bases and J lost 3, with 12 bases in between.

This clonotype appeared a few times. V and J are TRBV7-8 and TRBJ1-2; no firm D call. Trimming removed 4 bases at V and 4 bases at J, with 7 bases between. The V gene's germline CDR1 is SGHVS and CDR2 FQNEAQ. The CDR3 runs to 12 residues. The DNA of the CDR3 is TGTGCCAGCAGCTCTTCCTCCTATGGCTACACCTTC. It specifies CASSSSSYGYTF. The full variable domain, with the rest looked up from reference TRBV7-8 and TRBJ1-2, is GAGVSQSPRYKVAKRGQDVALRCDPISGHVSLFWYQQALGQGPEFLTYFQNEAQLDKSGLPSDRFFAERPEGSVSTLKIQRTQQEDSAVYLCASSSSSYGYTFGSGTRLTVV.

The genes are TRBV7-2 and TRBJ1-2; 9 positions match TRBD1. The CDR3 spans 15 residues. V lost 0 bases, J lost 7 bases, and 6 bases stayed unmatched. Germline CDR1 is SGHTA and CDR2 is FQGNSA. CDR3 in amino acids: CASSLATGGDRGYTF. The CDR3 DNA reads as TGTGCCAGCAGCTTAGCTACAGGGGGCGATCGTGGCTACACCTTC.

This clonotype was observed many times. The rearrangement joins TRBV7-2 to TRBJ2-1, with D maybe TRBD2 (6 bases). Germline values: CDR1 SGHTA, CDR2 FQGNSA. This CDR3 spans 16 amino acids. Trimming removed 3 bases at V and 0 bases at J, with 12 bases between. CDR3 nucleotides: TGTGCCAGCAGCTTGCGAAGCGGGCGCTCCTACAATGAGCAGTTCTTC. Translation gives CASSLRSGRSYNEQFF.

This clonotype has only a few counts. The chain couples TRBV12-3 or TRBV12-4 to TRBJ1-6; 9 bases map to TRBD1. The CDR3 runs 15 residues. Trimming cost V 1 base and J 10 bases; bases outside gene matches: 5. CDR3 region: CASSLGGQGRSPLHF. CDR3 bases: TGTGCCAGCAGTTTAGGGGGACAGGGAAGATCACCCCTCCACTTT.

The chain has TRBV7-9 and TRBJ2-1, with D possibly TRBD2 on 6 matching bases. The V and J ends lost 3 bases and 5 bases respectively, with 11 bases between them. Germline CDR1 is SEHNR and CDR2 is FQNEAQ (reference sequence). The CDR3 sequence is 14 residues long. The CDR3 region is CASSFGGANNEQFF. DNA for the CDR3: TGTGCCAGCAGCTTTGGCGGGGCTAACAATGAGCAGTTCTTC.

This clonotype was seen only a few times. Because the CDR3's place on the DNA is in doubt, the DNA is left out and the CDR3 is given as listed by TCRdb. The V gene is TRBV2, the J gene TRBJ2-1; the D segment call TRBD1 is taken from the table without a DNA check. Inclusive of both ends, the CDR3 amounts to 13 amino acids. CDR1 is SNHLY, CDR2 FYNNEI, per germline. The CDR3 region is CAAVGTGALKGAF.

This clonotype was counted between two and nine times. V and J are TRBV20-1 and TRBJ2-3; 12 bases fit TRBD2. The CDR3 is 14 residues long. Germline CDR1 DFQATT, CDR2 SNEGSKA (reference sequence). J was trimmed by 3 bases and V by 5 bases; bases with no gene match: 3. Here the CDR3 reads CSAHGTSGTDTQYF. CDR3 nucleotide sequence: TGCAGTGCTCACGGGACTAGCGGGACAGATACGCAGTATTTT.